This T cell receptor (beta chain) was retrieved from a study of CD8 T cells in ankylosing spondylitis. Points from the study as a whole: For ankylosing spondylitis blood, a TCR beta motif of about eight highly homologous variants appeared characteristic.

As regards this clonotype: Antigen specificity is unknown.

Trimming stripped 3 bases from V and 12 bases from J, with 12 bases between. The germline CDR1 and CDR2 sequences are MNHNY and SVGAGI (reference sequence). The CDR3 contains 12 residues. TCRdb used MiXCR to reprocess the 5' RACE reads, holding one entry per CDR3 protein. Of 35,000 or so distinct CDR3 sequences listed, 16% were seen once; the top ten hold about 49%. The sequence was obtained from a male donor with ankylosing spondylitis or in good health (not recorded which). Sequencing was done on a sample of blood. The chain couples TRBV6-6 to TRBJ2-1; D is uncertain. CDR3 amino acids: CASSYARSGQFF. CDR3 sequence (DNA): TGTGCCAGCAGTTATGCGCGGAGTGGGCAGTTCTTC.